These T cell receptor beta chains were read from a single sample in a study of blood T cell repertoires in COVID-19. Data came from immunoSEQ multiplex PCR; TCRdb stores just in-frame clones and leaves some out. The sample includes about 64,000 clones, 80% to 90% of them seen just once. Source material: peripheral blood. Source of these receptors: a middle-aged man with acute or convalescent COVID-19. CDR3s include the opening cysteine and the closing phenylalanine or tryptophan. The order of the fields is V gene, J gene, D gene, clone size, CDR3 protein, CDR3 DNA. D genes are given only for firm matches. Clone size appears in some rows only: once, few, many, or a class for an expanded clone.

TRBV5-4	TRBJ2-7	.	.	CASSRGERVYEQYF	TGTGCCAGCAGCCGAGGGGAGCGGGTCTACGAGCAGTACTTC
TRBV19	TRBJ2-7	TRBD2	.	CASNQPGGAFEQYF	TGTGCCAGTAACCAGCCCGGGGGGGCCTTCGAGCAGTACTTC
TRBV3-1/TRBV3-2	TRBJ2-6	TRBD2	.	CASSRKAGIGSGANVLTF	TGTGCCAGCAGCCGGAAAGCGGGGATTGGCTCTGGGGCCAACGTCCTGACTTTC
TRBV7-2	TRBJ1-1	TRBD1	.	CASSTRQGNTEAFF	TGTGCCAGCAGCACCCGACAGGGGAACACTGAAGCTTTCTTT
TRBV30	TRBJ2-2	.	.	CAWSVRDAYLGELFF	TGTGCCTGGAGTGTACGGGATGCCTATTTAGGGGAGCTGTTTTTT
TRBV11-2	TRBJ2-1	TRBD2	.	CASSLSGGKQFF	TGTGCCAGCAGCTTATCGGGGGGGAAGCAGTTCTTC
TRBV18	TRBJ2-3	.	.	CASSPAGDTQYF	TGTGCCAGCTCACCGGCTGGAGATACGCAGTATTTT
TRBV7-9	TRBJ1-5	.	.	CASSRQQDNQPQHF	TGTGCCAGCAGCCGACAGCAAGACAATCAGCCCCAGCATTTT
TRBV29-1	TRBJ1-2	TRBD1	.	CSVEAGQGGGYTF	TGCAGCGTTGAAGCCGGGCAGGGGGGAGGCTACACCTTC
TRBV9	TRBJ1-2	TRBD1	.	CASQGWRTGSRTNYGYTF	TGTGCCAGCCAAGGGTGGCGGACAGGGAGCAGAACTAACTATGGCTACACCTTC
TRBV3-1/TRBV3-2	TRBJ1-1	.	.	CASSHPGGRTEAFF	TGTGCCAGCAGCCATCCTGGGGGGAGGACTGAAGCTTTCTTT
TRBV14	TRBJ2-7	.	.	CASSQDLAGTYEQYF	TGTGCCAGCAGCCAAGATCTGGCAGGTACCTACGAGCAGTACTTC
TRBV7-9	TRBJ1-1	TRBD1	few	CASSSPDRTFEAFF	TGTGCCAGCAGCTCACCGGACAGGACCTTTGAAGCTTTCTTT
TRBV28	TRBJ1-2	TRBD1	.	CASSSPGQGNYGYTF	TGTGCCAGCAGTTCTCCGGGACAGGGGAACTATGGCTACACCTTC
TRBV4-1	TRBJ2-7	.	once	CASRRSRRGDYEQYF	TGCGCCAGCAGACGGAGTAGACGGGGAGATTACGAGCAGTACTTC
TRBV19	TRBJ2-7	TRBD2	.	CASSISGGGYYEQYF	TGTGCCAGTAGTATTTCTGGCGGGGGTTACTACGAGCAGTACTTC
TRBV11-3	TRBJ2-2	.	.	CASSSLRGDTGELFF	TGTGCCAGCAGCTCCCTCCGGGGAGACACCGGGGAGCTGTTTTTT
TRBV3-1/TRBV3-2	TRBJ2-1	.	.	CASRRGGSNEQFF	TGTGCCAGCAGACGCGGAGGTAGCAATGAGCAGTTCTTC
TRBV5-6	TRBJ1-1	TRBD1	.	CASSPGTEPFTEAFF	TGTGCCAGCAGCCCCGGGACAGAACCGTTCACTGAAGCTTTCTTT
TRBV11-3	TRBJ1-1	.	few	CASSPRGGAEGEAFF	TGTGCCAGCAGCCCCCGGGGGGGGGCAGAGGGTGAAGCTTTCTTT
TRBV28	TRBJ2-5	TRBD2	.	CATSPGTSGEVKGTQYF	TGTGCCACCTCACCTGGGACTAGCGGGGAGGTAAAGGGGACCCAGTACTTC
TRBV5-1	TRBJ1-6	TRBD1	.	CASSARTGGNSPLHF	TGCGCCAGCAGCGCGCGGACAGGGGGTAATTCACCCCTCCACTTT